The entry below gives a single TCR beta chain sequence along with its context. Profiling relied on immunoSEQ multiplex PCR, and the TCRdb table lists in-frame clones only, not all of them. Of fewer than 80,000 clones in the sample, around 70% were seen once. The source of the sample is a study of blood T cell repertoires in COVID-19. Study context: From the United States, Italy and Spain came samples of acute and convalescent COVID-19.

Germline values: CDR1 GTSNPN, CDR2 SVGIG (reference sequence). The CDR3 has 16 amino acids. The J segment lost 3 bases and the V segment lost 1 base, leaving 5 bases of the junction unmatched. This clonotype originated in a man aged 55 to 70 with acute or convalescent COVID-19. The sequencing input was peripheral blood. V and J are TRBV30 and TRBJ2-1, with 11 bases fitting TRBD2. The DNA of the CDR3 is TGTGCCTGGAGTGCCCCCGGGACTAGCGGCTACAATGAGCAGTTCTTC. Translating gives CAWSAPGTSGYNEQFF.